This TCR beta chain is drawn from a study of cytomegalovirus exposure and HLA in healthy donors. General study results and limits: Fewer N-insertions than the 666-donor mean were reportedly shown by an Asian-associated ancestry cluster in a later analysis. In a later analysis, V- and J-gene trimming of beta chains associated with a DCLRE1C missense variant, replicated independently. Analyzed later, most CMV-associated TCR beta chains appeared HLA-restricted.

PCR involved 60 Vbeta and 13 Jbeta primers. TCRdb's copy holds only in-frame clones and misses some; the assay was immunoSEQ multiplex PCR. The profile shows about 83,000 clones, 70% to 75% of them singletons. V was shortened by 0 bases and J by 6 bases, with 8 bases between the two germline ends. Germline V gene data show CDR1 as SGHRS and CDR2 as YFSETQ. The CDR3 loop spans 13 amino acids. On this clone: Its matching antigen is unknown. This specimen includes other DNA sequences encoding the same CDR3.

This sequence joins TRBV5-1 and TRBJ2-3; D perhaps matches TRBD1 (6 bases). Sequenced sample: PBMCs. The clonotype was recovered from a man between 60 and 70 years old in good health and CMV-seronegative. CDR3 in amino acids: CASSLGGRDTQYF. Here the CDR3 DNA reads TGCGCCAGCAGCTTGGGGGGGCGGGATACGCAGTATTTT.